Sequencing of this T cell receptor beta chain was carried out in a study of blood T cell repertoires in COVID-19. Authors' data handling: Nucleated cell counts were estimated from reference gene primer amplification. Sequencing was performed with immunoSEQ multiplex PCR; in TCRdb, only in-frame clones are kept and a portion is missing. V and J calls and clone size follow that table, whereas D and trimming were derived from the DNA. The sample has about 200,000 clones, roughly 84% seen once. The junction had 5 bases not matched to a gene; V was cut back by 2 bases and J by 1 base. The CDR3 consists of 17 residues. Germline V gene sequence: CDR1 LGHNA, CDR2 YSLEER.

The sequenced sample was PBMCs or T cells enriched from blood (not recorded which). The chain employs TRBV4-3 and TRBJ2-1; TRBD2 matches 10 bases. This TCR came from a woman in her thirties who had been exposed to COVID-19. In DNA form, the CDR3 reads TGCGCCAGCAGCCAATCCATAGCGGGGGGATCCTACAATGAGCAGTTCTTC. It translates to CASSQSIAGGSYNEQFF.